Below are 9 T cell receptor beta chains sequenced from a single sample in a study of OX40 agonist ivuxolimab in advanced cancers. TCRdb keeps only in-frame clones here, not all; method: immunoSEQ multiplex PCR. The table has roughly 80,000 clones, 80% to 90% seen once; the top ten hold about 1.9%. The starting material was CD4+ or CD8+ T cells sorted from blood, obtained in a trial of the OX40 agonist ivuxolimab. The origin of the receptors is an adult with an advanced solid tumor such as melanoma, head and neck, liver or kidney cancer.

The V call is TRBV7-2, the J call TRBJ2-3, with D uncertain. The germline gives CDR1 SGHTA, CDR2 FQGNSA. Trimming took 0 bases from V and 4 from J, leaving 8 bases between them. The CDR3 contains 14 residues. The CDR3 coding sequence is TGTGCCAGCAGCTTAGCGCGAATCCCAGATACGCAGTATTTT. This translates into CASSLARIPDTQYF.

V gene TRBV5-6 combines with J gene TRBJ1-1; weak D call: TRBD1 (6 bases). Trimming removed 2 bases at V and 8 bases at J, with 13 bases between. The CDR3 has 13 amino acids. Germline V gives CDR1 SGHDT, CDR2 YYEEEE. The CDR3 loop reads CASSFWRGTEAFF. The CDR3 DNA reads as TGTGCCAGCAGCTTTTGGAGGGGGACCGAAGCTTTCTTT. The full variable domain, rest sourced from reference TRBV5-6 and TRBJ1-1, is DAGVTQSPTHLIKTRGQQVTLRCSPKSGHDTVSWYQQALGQGPQFIFQYYEEEERQRGNFPDRFSGHQFPNYSSELNVNALLLGDSALYLCASSFWRGTEAFFGQGTRLTVV.

The chain recombines TRBV4-1 with TRBJ2-5, with D tentatively TRBD1 (7 bases). This CDR3 spans 17 amino acids. V shed 0 bases and J shed 5 bases, with 19 bases lying between them. Germline loops: CDR1 MGHRA, CDR2 YSYEKL. CDR3 protein: CASSQDLARGVGETQYF. The CDR3 DNA follows: TGCGCCAGCAGCCAAGACTTGGCCAGGGGGGTTGGGGAGACCCAGTACTTC.

This chain connects TRBV6-1 to TRBJ2-5; 7 bases are a match to TRBD2. The germline gives CDR1 MNHNS, CDR2 SASEGT. V lost 7 bases, J lost 9 bases, and 5 bases stayed unmatched. The length of the CDR3 is 11 residues. In nucleotides, the CDR3 is TGTGCCAGCACTGCGGGGGAGGCCCAGTACTTC. Translation gives CASTAGEAQYF.

V gene TRBV28 combines with J gene TRBJ1-5; D is unclear. The CDR3 is made up of 10 amino acids. Germline lookup yields CDR1 MDHEN and CDR2 SYDVKM. Trimming took 8 bases from V and 4 from J, leaving 3 bases between them. The CDR3 region is CASGNQPQHF. The CDR3 DNA reads as TGTGCCAGCGGGAATCAGCCCCAGCATTTT. The complete variable domain, with remaining parts taken from reference TRBV28 and TRBJ1-5, reads DVKVTQSSRYLVKRTGEKVFLECVQDMDHENMFWYRQDPGLGLRLIYFSYDVKMKEKGDIPEGYSVSREKKERFSLILESASTNQTSMYLCASGNQPQHFGDGTRLSIL.

This clone appeared a single time. In DNA, the CDR3 is TGTGCCAGCAGCAGAGACAGGTCCTTCAATCAGCCCCAGCATTTT. Translated, it gives CASSRDRSFNQPQHF. This chain uses TRBV7-3 with TRBJ1-5; D may be TRBD1 (6 bases). V was clipped by 5 bases and J by 3 bases, with 14 bases between them. The germline gives CDR1 SGHTA, CDR2 FQGTGA. This CDR3 has 15 amino acids.

In DNA form, the CDR3 reads TGTGCCAGCAGCGTGGACTCGGGCCACGCGGCCTATGGCTACACCTTC. Translation gives CASSVDSGHAAYGYTF. The J gene is TRBJ1-2, the V gene TRBV9; D uncertain. The germline gives CDR1 SGDLS, CDR2 YYNGEE. CDR3 length: 16 amino acids. V was trimmed by 2 bases and J by 4 bases, leaving 18 bases between them.

The genes are TRBV19 and TRBJ1-2; 7 bases agree with TRBD1. This CDR3 has 13 residues. With V trimmed by 5 bases and J by 7 bases, 7 bases remained unmatched. The V gene's germline CDR1 is LNHDA and CDR2 SQIVND (reference sequence). As DNA, the CDR3 is TGTGCCAGTAGTTTACAGGGGATCGGTGGCTACACCTTC. Amino acid sequence: CASSLQGIGGYTF.

The gene calls are TRBV19 and TRBJ1-2, with D perhaps matching TRBD1 (5 bases). CDR1 LNHDA and CDR2 SQIVND come from the germline V gene (reference sequence). The CDR3 length is 14 residues. V lost 3 bases and J lost 8, with 16 bases in between. The CDR3 nucleotides are TGTGCCAGTAGTATCTTCTTCGGAGCAGGGGGCTACACCTTC. It encodes CASSIFFGAGGYTF.